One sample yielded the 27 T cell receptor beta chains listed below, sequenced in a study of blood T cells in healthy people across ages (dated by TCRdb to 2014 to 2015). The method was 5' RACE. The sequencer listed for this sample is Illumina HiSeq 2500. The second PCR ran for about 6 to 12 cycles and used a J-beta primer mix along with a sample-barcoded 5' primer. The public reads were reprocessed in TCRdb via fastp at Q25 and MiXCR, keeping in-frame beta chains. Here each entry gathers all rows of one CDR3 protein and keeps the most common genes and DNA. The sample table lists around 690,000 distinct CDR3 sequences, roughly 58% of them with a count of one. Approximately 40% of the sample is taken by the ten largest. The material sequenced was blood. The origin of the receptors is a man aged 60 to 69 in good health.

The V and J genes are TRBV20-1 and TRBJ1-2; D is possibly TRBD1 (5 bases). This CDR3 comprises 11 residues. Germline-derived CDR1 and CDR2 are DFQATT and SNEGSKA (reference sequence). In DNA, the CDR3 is TGCAGCCCCAGGGTAAACTATGGCTACACCTTC. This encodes CSPRVNYGYTF.

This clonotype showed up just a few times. The CDR3 region has the DNA TGTGCCAGCAGTACGACAGGATGGGGGGGTACGAGCTCTGGGGCCAACGTCCTGACTTTC. Translating gives CASSTTGWGGTSSGANVLTF. The chain is built from TRBV6-2 or TRBV6-3 and TRBJ2-6; D possibly corresponds to TRBD2 (7 bases). Germline CDR1 reads MNHEY; CDR2 reads SVGEGT. The CDR3 has 20 residues. V lost 5 bases to trimming and J lost 0 bases, with 23 bases between them.

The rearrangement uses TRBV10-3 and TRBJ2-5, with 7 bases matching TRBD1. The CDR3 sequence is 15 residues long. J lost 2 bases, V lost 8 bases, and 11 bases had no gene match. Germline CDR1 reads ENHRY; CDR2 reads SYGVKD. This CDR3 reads CAIGKTGERQETQYF. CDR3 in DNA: TGTGCCATCGGGAAAACAGGGGAGCGGCAAGAGACCCAGTACTTC.

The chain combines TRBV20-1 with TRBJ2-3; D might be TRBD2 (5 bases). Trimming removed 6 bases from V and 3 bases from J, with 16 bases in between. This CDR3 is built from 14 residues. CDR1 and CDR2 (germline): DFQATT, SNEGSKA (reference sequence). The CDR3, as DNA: TGCAGTGCCCTAGCCGGGTTAGGGACAGATACGCAGTATTTT. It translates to CSALAGLGTDTQYF.

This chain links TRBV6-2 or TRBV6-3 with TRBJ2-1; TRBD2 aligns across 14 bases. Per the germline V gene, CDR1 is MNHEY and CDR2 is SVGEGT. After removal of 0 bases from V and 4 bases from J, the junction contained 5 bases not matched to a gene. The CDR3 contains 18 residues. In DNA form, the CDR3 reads TGTGCCAGCAGTTACTCCCGACTAGCGGGGGGGGAATACAATGAGCAGTTCTTC. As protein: CASSYSRLAGGEYNEQFF.

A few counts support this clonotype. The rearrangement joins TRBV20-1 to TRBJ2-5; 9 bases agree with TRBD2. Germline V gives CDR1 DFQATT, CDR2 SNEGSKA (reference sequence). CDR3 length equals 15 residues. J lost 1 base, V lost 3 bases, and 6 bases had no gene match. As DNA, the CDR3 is TGCAGTGCTAGTTCGGCTAGCGGGGTCCAAGAGACCCAGTACTTC. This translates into CSASSASGVQETQYF.

CDR3 DNA sequence: TGTGCCAGCAGCCTCCAGGGACTAGCCTCCTACGAGCAGTACTTC. Translated: CASSLQGLASYEQYF. V and J are TRBV14 and TRBJ2-7, with 9 bases lining up with TRBD2. V was pared by 4 bases and J by 0 bases, with 4 bases of the junction left unmatched. The CDR3 covers 15 residues. In germline, CDR1 is SGHDN, CDR2 FVKESK.

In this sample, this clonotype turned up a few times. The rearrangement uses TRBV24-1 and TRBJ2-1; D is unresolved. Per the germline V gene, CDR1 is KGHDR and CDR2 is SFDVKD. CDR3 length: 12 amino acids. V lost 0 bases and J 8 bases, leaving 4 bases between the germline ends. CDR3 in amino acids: CATSDLDHEQFF. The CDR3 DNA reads TGTGCCACCAGTGATTTGGACCATGAGCAGTTCTTC.

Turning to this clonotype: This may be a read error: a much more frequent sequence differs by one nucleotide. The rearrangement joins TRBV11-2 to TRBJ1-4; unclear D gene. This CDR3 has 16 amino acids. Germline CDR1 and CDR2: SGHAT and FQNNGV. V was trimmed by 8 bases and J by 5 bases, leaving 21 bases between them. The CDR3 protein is CASGSNPGVQNEKLFF. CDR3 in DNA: TGTGCCAGCGGCTCGAACCCCGGGGTTCAAAATGAAAAACTGTTTTTT.

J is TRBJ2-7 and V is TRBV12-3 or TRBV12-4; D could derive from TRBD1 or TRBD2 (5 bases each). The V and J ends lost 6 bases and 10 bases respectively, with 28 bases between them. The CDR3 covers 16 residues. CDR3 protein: CASSPGTGTASGTQYF. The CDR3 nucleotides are TGTGCCAGCAGCCCCGGCACCGGGACCGCCTCAGGAACCCAGTACTTC.

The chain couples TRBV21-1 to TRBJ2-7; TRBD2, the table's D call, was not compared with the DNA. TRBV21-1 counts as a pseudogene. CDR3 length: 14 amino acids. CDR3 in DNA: TGTGCCAGCAGCGCTCGCGGGGGGGCCAGTGAGCAGTACTTC. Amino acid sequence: CASSARGGASEQYF.

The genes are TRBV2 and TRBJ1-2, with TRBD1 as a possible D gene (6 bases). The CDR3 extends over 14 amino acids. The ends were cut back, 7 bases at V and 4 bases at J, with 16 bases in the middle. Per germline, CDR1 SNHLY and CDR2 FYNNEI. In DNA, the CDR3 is TGTGCCAGCATTGCGGTTAGGGACACCTATGGCTACACCTTC. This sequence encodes CASIAVRDTYGYTF.

DNA for the CDR3: TGTGCCAGCTCACCCGTCGGACAGGGGAGGTCCTACGAGCAGTACTTC. It codes for CASSPVGQGRSYEQYF. The chain recombines TRBV18 with TRBJ2-7; 9 bases align to TRBD1. CDR3 length equals 16 residues. V dropped 3 bases and J dropped 1; count of bases not matched to a gene: 7. Germline V gives CDR1 KGHSH, CDR2 LQKENI.

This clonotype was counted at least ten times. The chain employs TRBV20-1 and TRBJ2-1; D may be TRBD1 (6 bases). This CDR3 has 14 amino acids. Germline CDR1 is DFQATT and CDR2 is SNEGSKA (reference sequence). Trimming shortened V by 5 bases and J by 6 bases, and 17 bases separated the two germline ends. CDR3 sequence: CSASGTPTANEQFF. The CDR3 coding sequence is TGCAGTGCTTCCGGGACACCTACGGCCAATGAGCAGTTCTTC.

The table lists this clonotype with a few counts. The CDR3 nucleotides read TGCGCCAGCAGCCTCCGCCCGGGACAGCAAGAGACCCAGTACTTC. Its protein is CASSLRPGQQETQYF. This chain uses TRBV4-1 with TRBJ2-5; 7 positions agree with TRBD1. The length of the CDR3 is 15 residues. Germline values: CDR1 MGHRA, CDR2 YSYEKL. Trimming at V came to 4 bases and at J to 2 bases, leaving 7 bases not matched to a gene.

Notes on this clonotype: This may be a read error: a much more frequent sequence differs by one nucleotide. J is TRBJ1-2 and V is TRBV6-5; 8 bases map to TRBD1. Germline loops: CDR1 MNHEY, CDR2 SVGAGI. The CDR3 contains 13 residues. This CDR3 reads CASRTGNNYGHTF. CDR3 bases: TGTGCCAGCCGGACAGGGAATAACTATGGCCACACCTTC.

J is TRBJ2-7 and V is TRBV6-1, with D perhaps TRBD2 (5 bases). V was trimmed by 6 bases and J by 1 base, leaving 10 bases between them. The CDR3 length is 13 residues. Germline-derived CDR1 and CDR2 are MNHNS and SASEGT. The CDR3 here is CASRARDSYEQYF. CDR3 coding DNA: TGTGCCAGCAGAGCGAGGGATTCCTACGAGCAGTACTTC.

The CDR3 DNA reads TGTGCCAGCAGTGGTCCCGGGACAGGGGGCAGGAATGAGCAGTTCTTC. Its protein product is CASSGPGTGGRNEQFF. The chain couples TRBV28 to TRBJ2-1, with 12 bases aligning to TRBD1. Losses at the gene ends were 5 bases for V and 7 bases for J; bases not matched to a gene: 9. This CDR3 region has 16 residues. Germline V gene sequence: CDR1 MDHEN, CDR2 SYDVKM.

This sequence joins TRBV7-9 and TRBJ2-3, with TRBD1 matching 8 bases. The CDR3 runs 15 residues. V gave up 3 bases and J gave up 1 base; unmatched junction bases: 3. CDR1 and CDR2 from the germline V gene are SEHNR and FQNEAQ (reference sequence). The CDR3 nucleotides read TGTGCCAGCAGCTTCGCAGGGGGCGGCACAGATACGCAGTATTTT. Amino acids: CASSFAGGGTDTQYF.

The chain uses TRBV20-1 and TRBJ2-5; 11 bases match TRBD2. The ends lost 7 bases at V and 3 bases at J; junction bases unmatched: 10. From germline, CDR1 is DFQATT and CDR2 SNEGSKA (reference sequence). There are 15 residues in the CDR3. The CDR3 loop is CSVTSGTSGKETQYF. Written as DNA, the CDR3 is TGCAGTGTCACCTCCGGGACTAGCGGAAAAGAGACCCAGTACTTC.

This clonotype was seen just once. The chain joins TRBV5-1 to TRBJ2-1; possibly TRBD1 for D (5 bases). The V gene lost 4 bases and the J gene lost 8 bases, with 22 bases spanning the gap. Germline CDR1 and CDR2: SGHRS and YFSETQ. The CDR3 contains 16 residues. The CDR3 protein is CASSSSPDRVDDEQFF. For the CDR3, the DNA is TGCGCCAGCAGCAGTAGTCCCGACAGAGTGGACGATGAGCAGTTCTTC.

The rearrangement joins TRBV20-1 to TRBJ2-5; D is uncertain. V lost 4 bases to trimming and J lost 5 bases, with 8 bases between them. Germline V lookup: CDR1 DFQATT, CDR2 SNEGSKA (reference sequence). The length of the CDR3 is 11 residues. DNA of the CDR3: TGCAGTGCTATAATCGGGGAGACCCAGTACTTC. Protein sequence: CSAIIGETQYF.

This CDR3 is CSARARGVQRANYGYTF. For the CDR3, the DNA is TGCAGTGCTAGAGCCAGGGGGGTACAACGGGCCAACTATGGCTACACCTTC. The chain joins TRBV20-1 to TRBJ1-2, with 7 bases that match TRBD1. V lost 1 base and J lost 2; bases outside the gene matches: 13. CDR3 size: 17 residues. Germline V gives CDR1 DFQATT, CDR2 SNEGSKA (reference sequence).

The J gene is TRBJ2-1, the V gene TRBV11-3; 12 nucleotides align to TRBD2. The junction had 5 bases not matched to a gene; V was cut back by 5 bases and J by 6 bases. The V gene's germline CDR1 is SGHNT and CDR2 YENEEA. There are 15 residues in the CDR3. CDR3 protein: CASSPRTSGTNEQFF. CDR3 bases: TGTGCCAGCAGCCCCCGGACTAGCGGGACCAATGAGCAGTTCTTC.

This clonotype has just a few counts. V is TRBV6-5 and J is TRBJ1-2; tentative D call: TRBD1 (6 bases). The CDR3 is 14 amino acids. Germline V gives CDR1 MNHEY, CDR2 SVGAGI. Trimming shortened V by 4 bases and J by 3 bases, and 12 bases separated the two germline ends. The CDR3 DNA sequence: TGTGCCAGCAGTTTTCAGCAGGGGTACTATGGCTACACCTTC. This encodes CASSFQQGYYGYTF.

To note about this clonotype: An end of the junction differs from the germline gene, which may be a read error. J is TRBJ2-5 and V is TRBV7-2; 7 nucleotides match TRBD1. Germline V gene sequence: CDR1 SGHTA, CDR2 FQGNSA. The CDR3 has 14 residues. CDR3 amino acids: CASGLDRAQETQYF. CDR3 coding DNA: TGTGCCAGCGGCTTAGACAGGGCCCAAGAGACCCAGTACTTC.

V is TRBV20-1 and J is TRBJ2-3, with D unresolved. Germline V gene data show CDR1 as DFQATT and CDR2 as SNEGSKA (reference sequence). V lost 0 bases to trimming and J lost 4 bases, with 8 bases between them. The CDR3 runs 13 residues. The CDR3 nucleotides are TGCAGTGCTAGAGAGGTAGGATCAGATACGCAGTATTTT. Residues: CSAREVGSDTQYF.